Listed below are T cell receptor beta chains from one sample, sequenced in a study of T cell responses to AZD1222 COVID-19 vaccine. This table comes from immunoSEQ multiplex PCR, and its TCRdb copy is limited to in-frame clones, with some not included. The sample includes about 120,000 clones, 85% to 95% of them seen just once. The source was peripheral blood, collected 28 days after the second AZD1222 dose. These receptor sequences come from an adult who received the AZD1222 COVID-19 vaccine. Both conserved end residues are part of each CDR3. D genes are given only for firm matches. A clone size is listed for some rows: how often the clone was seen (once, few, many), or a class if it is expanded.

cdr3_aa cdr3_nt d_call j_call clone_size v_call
CASRFPGGAFF TGTGCCAGCAGGTTTCCAGGAGGAGCTTTCTTT . TRBJ1-1 . TRBV2
CASSLAGLPRNTGELFF TGTGCCAGCAGCTTGGCGGGCCTCCCTAGGAACACCGGGGAGCTGTTTTTT . TRBJ2-2 . TRBV5-6
CASSIVSGTEAFF TGTGCCAGTAGTATTGTTTCTGGCACTGAAGCTTTCTTT . TRBJ1-1 . TRBV19
CASSGLDPGGAQHF TGTGCCAGCAGCGGTTTGGATCCAGGAGGGGCCCAGCATTTT . TRBJ1-5 . TRBV9
CASSQIQRTDTQYF TGCGCCAGCAGCCAGATTCAACGCACAGATACGCAGTATTTT . TRBJ2-3 . TRBV5-1
CSVSSRDRGFHEQFF TGCAGCGTGAGCTCCCGGGACAGGGGATTCCATGAGCAGTTCTTC TRBD1 TRBJ2-1 . TRBV29-1
CASSLRQNGDQPQHF TGCGCCAGCAGCCTACGACAGAACGGGGATCAGCCCCAGCATTTT . TRBJ1-5 . TRBV4-1
CASSLSPSGPRNEQFF TGTGCCAGCAGTTTATCCCCTAGCGGACCTCGCAATGAGCAGTTCTTC TRBD2 TRBJ2-1 . TRBV27
CASSFADYGYTF TGTGCCAGCAGTTTCGCGGACTATGGCTACACCTTC . TRBJ1-2 few TRBV28
CASSRTDTQYF TGTGCCAGCAGCCGCACAGATACGCAGTATTTT . TRBJ2-3 . TRBV12-3/TRBV12-4
CASRGGNSPLHF TGTGCCAGCAGGGGGGGGAATTCACCCCTCCACTTT . TRBJ1-6 . TRBV27
CASSPVNQNSPLHF TGTGCCAGCTCACCGGTCAATCAAAATTCACCCCTCCACTTT . TRBJ1-6 . TRBV18
CASSSGRSNQPQHF TGTGCCAGCAGTTCCGGACGGTCCAATCAGCCCCAGCATTTT . TRBJ1-5 . TRBV2
CASSLPVGGSHGYTF TGTGCCAGCAGCTTACCGGTTGGGGGGTCACATGGCTACACCTTC . TRBJ1-2 . TRBV5-4
CASSLANLQPQHF TGTGCCAGCAGCTTAGCGAACCTGCAGCCCCAGCATTTT . TRBJ1-5 . TRBV7-2
CASSQDRGREQYF TGTGCCAGCAGCCAAGATAGGGGACGCGAGCAGTACTTC . TRBJ2-7 . TRBV3-1/TRBV3-2
CASSLITNVPTTDTQYF TGTGCCAGCAGCTTAATCACCAATGTTCCCACGACAGATACGCAGTATTTT . TRBJ2-3 . TRBV7-9
CASSRTRETQYF TGTGCCAGCAGCCGTACTAGGGAGACCCAGTACTTC . TRBJ2-5 . TRBV6-2/TRBV6-3
CASSSGGNNEQFF TGTGCCAGCTCTAGCGGGGGCAACAATGAGCAGTTCTTC TRBD2 TRBJ2-1 . TRBV9
CASSRGGTYNEQFF TGTGCCAGCAGCCGCGGGGGGACCTACAATGAGCAGTTCTTC TRBD2 TRBJ2-1 . TRBV7-2
CASSYHRYDTEAFF TGTGCCAGCAGTTACCACAGGTACGACACTGAAGCTTTCTTT . TRBJ1-1 once TRBV6-5
CASSPQTPSNEKLFF TGTGCCAGCAGCCCTCAGACACCTTCTAATGAAAAACTGTTTTTT . TRBJ1-4 . TRBV7-9
CASSPTGATGEKLFF TGCGCCAGCAGCCCGACGGGAGCCACGGGTGAAAAACTGTTTTTT . TRBJ1-4 . TRBV5-1
CASSPRKSNSNQPQHF TGTGCCAGCTCACCAAGAAAATCTAATAGCAATCAGCCCCAGCATTTT . TRBJ1-5 . TRBV18
CASSLGGGQGSDEQFF TGTGCCAGCAGCCTAGGAGGTGGACAGGGTTCGGATGAGCAGTTCTTC TRBD1 TRBJ2-1 . TRBV11-3
CASSQRGGALNEQFF TGCGCCAGCAGCCAAAGAGGGGGGGCGCTCAATGAGCAGTTCTTC . TRBJ2-1 . TRBV4-3
CASSLVLAGHRETQYF TGTGCCAGCAGCTTAGTACTAGCGGGACATAGGGAGACCCAGTACTTC TRBD2 TRBJ2-5 few TRBV7-8
CASSPAHAKNIQYF TGTGCCAGCAGCCCGGCTCATGCCAAAAACATTCAGTACTTC . TRBJ2-4 . TRBV7-2
CASSISRFEGANYEQYF TGTGCCAGTAGTATATCCCGTTTTGAGGGAGCGAACTACGAGCAGTACTTC . TRBJ2-7 . TRBV19
CASSEGNGYTF TGTGCCAGTAGTGAGGGTAATGGCTACACCTTC . TRBJ1-2 . TRBV19
CASSSGGLGGYEQYF TGTGCCAGCAGCTCAGGGGGCCTAGGTGGCTACGAGCAGTACTTC TRBD1 TRBJ2-7 . TRBV6-2/TRBV6-3
CASSYDTSNQPQHF TGTGCCAGCAGTTACGACACGTCGAATCAGCCCCAGCATTTT . TRBJ1-5 . TRBV6-5
CASSYSTDPSYGYTF TGTGCCAGCAGTTACTCGACAGACCCCAGCTATGGCTACACCTTC . TRBJ1-2 once TRBV6-5
CASSHGTSGYNEQFF TGCGCCAGCAGCCATGGGACTAGCGGCTACAATGAGCAGTTCTTC TRBD2 TRBJ2-1 . TRBV4-3
CASSFEGNYGYTF TGTGCCAGCAGTTTCGAGGGGAACTATGGCTACACCTTC . TRBJ1-2 . TRBV12-3/TRBV12-4
CASSPPSGRSGNEQFF TGTGCCAGCAGCCCACCATCCGGGAGGTCGGGTAATGAGCAGTTCTTC TRBD2 TRBJ2-1 . TRBV7-2
CASSYSGDTQYF TGTGCCAGCAGTTACTCGGGGGATACGCAGTATTTT . TRBJ2-3 . TRBV6-2/TRBV6-3
CASSGVRGADGNTIYF TGTGCCAGCAGTGGGGTCCGGGGGGCGGATGGAAACACCATATATTTT . TRBJ1-3 . TRBV6-1
CASSSQTSGGAYNEQFF TGTGCCAGCAGTTCTCAGACTAGCGGGGGCGCCTACAATGAGCAGTTCTTC TRBD2 TRBJ2-1 . TRBV28
CASSPRSSGNTIYF TGTGCCAGCTCCCCGAGGAGCTCTGGAAACACCATATATTTT . TRBJ1-3 . TRBV18
CASSLSGGSSYEQYF TGTGCCAGTAGTCTATCAGGCGGGAGCTCCTACGAGCAGTACTTC TRBD2 TRBJ2-7 . TRBV19
CSVEELERTRQYF TGCAGCGTTGAAGAATTGGAGAGGACCAGACAGTACTTC . TRBJ2-4 once TRBV29-1
CASSPGTGGNTEAFF TGTGCCAGCAGCCCCGGGACAGGGGGGAACACTGAAGCTTTCTTT TRBD1 TRBJ1-1 . TRBV11-3
CASSYRRGDYEQYF TGTGCCAGCAGTTATAGGCGGGGGGACTACGAGCAGTACTTC TRBD2 TRBJ2-7 . TRBV6-6
CASSQGPGLYVGEQFF TGCGCCAGCAGCCAGGGACCGGGACTGTATGTGGGTGAGCAGTTCTTC . TRBJ2-1 . TRBV5-1
CASSLGQLNEKLFF TGCGCCAGCAGCTTGGGACAGCTTAATGAAAAACTGTTTTTT . TRBJ1-4 . TRBV5-1
CASSYRDRDHNEQFF TGTGCCAGCAGCTACCGGGACAGGGACCACAATGAGCAGTTCTTC TRBD1 TRBJ2-1 . TRBV3-1/TRBV3-2
CASSSEYETSGRVGTQYF TGTGCCAGCAGCTCCGAATACGAGACTAGCGGGCGGGTGGGTACGCAGTATTTT TRBD2 TRBJ2-3 . TRBV7-2
CASSPSGVYNEQFF TGTGCCAGCAGCCCCAGCGGGGTGTACAATGAGCAGTTCTTC TRBD2 TRBJ2-1 . TRBV6-4
CASSYKWRSSYNEQFF TGTGCCAGCAGTTATAAGTGGAGGAGCTCCTACAATGAGCAGTTCTTC . TRBJ2-1 . TRBV6-2/TRBV6-3
CASSQGTEAFF TGTGCCAGTAGTCAGGGGACCGAAGCTTTCTTT . TRBJ1-1 . TRBV19
CAWSHGQDYEQYF TGTGCCTGGAGTCACGGACAGGACTACGAGCAGTACTTC TRBD1 TRBJ2-7 . TRBV30
CASSLAPGIASPLHF TGTGCCAGCAGCTTAGCGCCAGGGATCGCTTCACCCCTCCACTTT . TRBJ1-6 . TRBV7-2
CASSSWTSGDPGTQYF TGTGCCAGCAGCTCCTGGACTAGCGGGGACCCGGGGACCCAGTACTTC TRBD2 TRBJ2-5 . TRBV5-6
CASSQFSGGNQPQHF TGTGCCAGCAGCCAATTTAGCGGGGGAAATCAGCCCCAGCATTTT . TRBJ1-5 once TRBV16